The 9 T cell receptor beta chains in this list originate from one sample, sequenced in a study of T cells after yellow fever vaccination. TCRdb itself ran the 5' RACE reads through MiXCR, one entry per CDR3 protein. This table has 340,000 or so distinct CDR3 sequences, around an eighth appearing once. The specimen was CD4+ T cells sorted from PBMCs, collected 15 days after the yellow fever booster vaccination. The receptor source for this set is a man aged 18 to 29 who received the YFV17D yellow fever vaccine.

This clonotype was detected only a few times. The CDR3 reads CSARVGGGTDTQYF. For the CDR3, the DNA is TGCAGTGCTAGAGTGGGCGGAGGCACAGATACGCAGTATTTT. The chain uses TRBV20-1 and TRBJ2-3; D is unresolved. The CDR3 contains 14 residues. The germline V gene has CDR1 DFQATT and CDR2 SNEGSKA (reference sequence). V was trimmed by 1 base and J by 1 base, leaving 9 bases between them.

This clonotype has at least ten counts. This chain connects TRBV28 to TRBJ1-2; no clear D gene. The germline CDR1 and CDR2 sequences are MDHEN and SYDVKM. Between the trimmed V and J ends, which lost 6 bases and 4 bases, there was a span of 15 bases. The length of the CDR3 is 14 residues. In DNA form, the CDR3 reads TGTGCCAGCAGCTCTACACCACTCGTCTATGGCTACACCTTC. This encodes CASSSTPLVYGYTF.

Turning to this clonotype: At one end the junction does not follow the germline gene, possibly because of a read error. The DNA of the CDR3 is TGCGCCAGCAGTGAGCCACAGGGAAGGGGGAACGCTGAAGCTTTCTTT. This translates into CASSEPQGRGNAEAFF. The chain links TRBV10-2 to TRBJ1-1; D may be TRBD1 (6 bases). The CDR3 totals 16 residues. Germline V gives CDR1 WSHSY, CDR2 SAAADI.

The genes are TRBV6-5 and TRBJ2-3, with TRBD1 matching 10 bases. The V segment lost 5 bases and the J segment 0 bases; nucleotides outside the gene matches: 2. Germline-derived CDR1 and CDR2 are MNHEY and SVGAGI. The CDR3 runs to 15 residues. The CDR3 DNA sequence: TGTGCCAGCAGTGGGACAGGGGTTAGCACAGATACGCAGTATTTT. Translating it yields CASSGTGVSTDTQYF.

This clonotype was counted a few times. The CDR3 bases are TGTGCCAGCAGTCAACATGGGGCAGATACGCAGTATTTT. It codes for CASSQHGADTQYF. The chain recombines TRBV6-2 or TRBV6-3 with TRBJ2-3; no clear D gene. This CDR3 region has 13 residues. V lost 5 bases and J 4 bases, leaving 10 bases between the germline ends. CDR1 and CDR2 from the germline V gene are MNHEY and SVGEGT.

A few counts support this clonotype. V gene TRBV28 combines with J gene TRBJ2-7; D is tentatively TRBD1 or TRBD2 (5 bases each). This CDR3 is built from 14 residues. Per germline, CDR1 MDHEN and CDR2 SYDVKM. The V gene lost 3 bases and the J gene lost 0 bases, with 9 bases spanning the gap. Here the CDR3 DNA reads TGTGCCAGCAGTTTGTTCGGGACCTCCTACGAGCAGTACGTC. This encodes CASSLFGTSYEQYV.

In its sample, this clonotype was seen a few times. CDR3 coding DNA: TGCGCCAGCAGGCGTGAAACGGATACGCAGTATTTT. Translating it yields CASRRETDTQYF. The rearrangement links TRBV5-1 to TRBJ2-3, with D unresolved. V shed 5 bases and J shed 6 bases, with 10 bases lying between them. The germline V gene has CDR1 SGHRS and CDR2 YFSETQ. The CDR3 runs to 12 residues.

The chain employs TRBV6-5 and TRBJ2-5; D perhaps matches TRBD1 (6 bases). V was clipped by 5 bases and J by 5 bases, with 21 bases between them. The CDR3 has 16 residues. The V gene's germline CDR1 is MNHEY and CDR2 SVGAGI. The CDR3 DNA sequence: TGTGCCAGCAGTCCCATTCCCGGGACATCTGCGGAGACCCAGTACTTC. It specifies CASSPIPGTSAETQYF.

This clonotype was observed many times. The chain uses TRBV4-1 and TRBJ2-1; 7 nucleotides agree with TRBD1. V dropped 4 bases and J dropped 12; count of bases not matched to a gene: 12. Looked up from germline, CDR1 is MGHRA and CDR2 is YSYEKL. The CDR3 loop spans 14 amino acids. CDR3 region: CASSLVVLSGGQFF. For the CDR3, the DNA is TGCGCCAGCAGCCTCGTGGTCTTATCAGGGGGGCAGTTCTTC.